Below, 17 T cell receptor beta chains from the same sample are listed, as sequenced in a study of T cell clonotyping in hematopoietic cell transplantation. Assay used: immunoSEQ multiplex PCR; TCRdb lists only in-frame clones, some missing. The sample shows 11,000 to 15,000 clones, approximately 95% of them seen only once. The sample consisted of PBMCs, taken 30 days after allogeneic stem cell transplant. These receptors originate from a male patient over 55 who had an allogeneic stem cell transplant from an unrelated donor, so the T cells may come from the graft donor. Some clones in this sample may be carry-over from other donors' samples.

The rearrangement uses TRBV4-3 and TRBJ1-6; D is perhaps TRBD1 (5 bases). CDR1 and CDR2 (germline): LGHNA, YSLEER. Deletions cut 4 bases from V and 8 bases from J, with 18 bases between. The CDR3 length is 16 residues. This chain's CDR3 is CASSRHAGTGDSPLHF. CDR3 DNA sequence: TGCGCCAGCAGCCGCCACGCCGGGACGGGGGATTCACCCCTCCACTTT.

The chain recombines TRBV6-5 with TRBJ2-7; 12 bases align to TRBD1. Germline loops: CDR1 MNHEY, CDR2 SVGAGI. The V gene end was trimmed by 6 bases and the J gene end by 4 bases; junction bases not matched to a gene: 4. This CDR3 region has 14 residues. CDR3 nucleotide sequence: TGTGCCAGCAGGACGGGACAGGGGGCTTACGAGCAGTACTTC. Translating it yields CASRTGQGAYEQYF.

The chain employs TRBV25-1 and TRBJ2-5, with D perhaps matching TRBD2 (6 bases). V shed 1 base and J shed 5 bases, with 11 bases lying between them. CDR1 is MGHDK, CDR2 SYGVNS, per germline. This CDR3 is built from 14 residues. The chain's CDR3 is CASSESVGGETQYF. Written as DNA, the CDR3 is TGTGCCAGCAGTGAATCGGTCGGAGGGGAGACCCAGTACTTC.

The CDR3 nucleotides read TGTGCCAGCAGCTTGGATGTGAACTATGGCTACACCTTC. This translates into CASSLDVNYGYTF. The chain links TRBV5-6 to TRBJ1-2; D not certain. Looked up from germline, CDR1 is SGHDT and CDR2 is YYEEEE. The ends were cut back, 0 bases at V and 2 bases at J, with 5 bases in the middle. The CDR3 has 13 residues.

J is TRBJ1-2 and V is TRBV27; 9 bases line up with TRBD1. V dropped 5 bases and J dropped 4; count of bases not matched to a gene: 8. CDR3 length equals 15 residues. Germline V gene lookup returns CDR1 MNHEY and CDR2 SMNVEV (reference sequence). The CDR3 loop reads CASSPSTGGTYGYTF. In DNA, the CDR3 is TGTGCCAGCAGTCCATCGACAGGGGGGACCTATGGCTACACCTTC.

This chain connects TRBV10-1 to TRBJ1-5; no firm D call. The V gene lost 7 bases and the J gene lost 5 bases, with 18 bases spanning the gap. Germline values: CDR1 WNHNN, CDR2 SYGVQD (reference sequence). CDR3 length equals 15 residues. The CDR3 coding sequence is TGCGCCAGCATCACAATGTCCCCTTTACATCAGCCCCAGCATTTT. This gives the protein CASITMSPLHQPQHF.

This chain joins TRBV19 and TRBJ2-7; 9 bases line up with TRBD1. This CDR3 contains 14 residues. V was pared by 8 bases and J by 1 base, with 6 bases of the junction left unmatched. Germline-derived CDR1 and CDR2 are LNHDA and SQIVND (reference sequence). The CDR3 DNA is TGTGCCAGTCATACCGGGACAGGGTCCTACGAGCAGTACTTC. It is translated as CASHTGTGSYEQYF.

J is TRBJ2-5 and V is TRBV7-9, with TRBD2 matching over 13 bases. Germline V CDR1 and CDR2: SEHNR, FQNEAQ (reference sequence). Trimming at V came to 6 bases and at J to 4 bases, leaving 5 bases not matched to a gene. The CDR3 is 15 residues long. The CDR3 spells CASSQLAGGPETQYF. The CDR3 region has the DNA TGTGCCAGCAGTCAACTAGCGGGGGGGCCAGAGACCCAGTACTTC.

The CDR3 region is CASSLTGEAFF. CDR3 sequence (DNA): TGTGCCAGCAGCTTGACGGGAGAAGCTTTCTTT. The chain combines TRBV7-9 with TRBJ1-1; D ambiguous. Germline loops: CDR1 SEHNR, CDR2 FQNEAQ (reference sequence). CDR3 length: 11 amino acids. V lost 3 bases and J 8 bases, leaving 7 bases between the germline ends.

This clone was seen once. This chain uses TRBV27 with TRBJ1-6; TRBD1 is a possible D gene (5 bases). Deletions cut 0 bases from V and 0 bases from J, with 9 bases between. The CDR3 totals 17 residues. Germline V lookup: CDR1 MNHEY, CDR2 SMNVEV (reference sequence). The CDR3 region is CASSLSRGSSYNSPLHF. CDR3 DNA sequence: TGTGCCAGCAGTTTATCGAGGGGAAGCTCCTATAATTCACCCCTCCACTTT.

This chain links TRBV5-1 with TRBJ2-3; TRBD2 agrees at 7 bases. CDR3 length: 15 amino acids. The germline gives CDR1 SGHRS, CDR2 YFSETQ. V was clipped by 0 bases and J by 4 bases; unmatched bases: 5. The CDR3 sequence is CASSLGRGGADTQYF. The CDR3 region has the DNA TGCGCCAGCAGCTTGGGGCGGGGAGGGGCAGATACGCAGTATTTT.

CDR3 coding DNA: TGTGCCAGCAGCCGTATTGGGAGATCAGGACAGGTCCAAGAGACCCAGTACTTC. Its translation: CASSRIGRSGQVQETQYF. The chain joins TRBV7-8 to TRBJ2-5, with 7 bases aligning to TRBD1. The CDR3 is made up of 18 amino acids. Germline-derived CDR1 and CDR2 are SGHVS and FQNEAQ. The V segment lost 5 bases and the J segment 1 base; nucleotides outside the gene matches: 16. Full variable domain (missing parts from reference TRBV7-8 and TRBJ2-5): GAGVSQSPRYKVAKRGQDVALRCDPISGHVSLFWYQQALGQGPEFLTYFQNEAQLDKSGLPSDRFFAERPEGSVSTLKIQRTQQEDSAVYLCASSRIGRSGQVQETQYFGPGTRLLVL.

The chain joins TRBV6-1 to TRBJ2-5; possible D gene TRBD2, 6 bases. The V and J ends lost 2 bases and 2 bases respectively, with 15 bases between them. The CDR3 is 16 residues long. Germline CDR1 MNHNS, CDR2 SASEGT. CDR3 protein: CASSEKGGTGQETQYF. The CDR3 bases are TGTGCCAGCAGTGAAAAGGGAGGTACGGGGCAAGAGACCCAGTACTTC.

This chain's CDR3 is CASSLRGQNTEAFF. DNA for the CDR3: TGTGCCAGCAGCTTAAGGGGCCAGAACACTGAAGCTTTCTTT. The V gene is TRBV7-8, the J gene TRBJ1-1; the D gene is possibly TRBD1 (5 bases). Per the germline V gene, CDR1 is SGHVS and CDR2 is FQNEAQ. The CDR3 contains 14 residues. The V end was cut by 2 bases, the J end by 1 base, with 8 bases between.

This rearrangement joins TRBV6-1 to TRBJ1-5; TRBD1 aligns across 8 bases. The germline CDR1 and CDR2 sequences are MNHNS and SASEGT. The junction had 6 bases not matched to a gene; V was cut back by 8 bases and J by 6 bases. The CDR3 is made up of 13 amino acids. Written as DNA, the CDR3 is TGTGCCAGCGGTTCAGGGGGCGGTCAGCCCCAGCATTTT. Amino acid sequence: CASGSGGGQPQHF.

The chain combines TRBV29-1 with TRBJ1-1; no definite D call. This CDR3 is built from 12 residues. The V end was cut by 5 bases, the J end by 4 bases, with 11 bases between. Germline loops: CDR1 SQVTM, CDR2 ANQGSEA. CDR3 region: CSVSSVRTEAFF. The CDR3 bases are TGCAGCGTTTCAAGTGTTCGCACTGAAGCTTTCTTT.

J is TRBJ2-7 and V is TRBV5-1; D perhaps matches TRBD2 (6 bases). The CDR3 is 15 amino acids. Trimming removed 4 bases from V and 3 bases from J, with 17 bases in between. Germline assignment: CDR1 SGHRS and CDR2 YFSETQ. DNA of the CDR3: TGCGCCAGCAGCGCTGAACCGGGGGTGGGCTACGAGCAGTACTTC. It translates to CASSAEPGVGYEQYF.